The 31 T cell receptor beta chains in this list originate from one sample, sequenced in a study of blood T cell repertoires in COVID-19. The repertoire was sequenced with immunoSEQ multiplex PCR; TCRdb's copy has only in-frame clones and lacks some. The sample holds around 480,000 clones, 87% seen once. Input material: PBMCs or T cells enriched from blood (not recorded which). Source of these receptors: a woman under 30 who had recovered from COVID-19.

The chain recombines TRBV6-6 with TRBJ1-6; 8 bases map to TRBD1. The germline V gene has CDR1 MNHNY and CDR2 SVGAGI (reference sequence). The CDR3 is 14 residues long. V dropped 6 bases and J dropped 9; count of bases not matched to a gene: 7. CDR3 region: CASSSHGQGSPLHF. CDR3 nucleotide sequence: TGTGCCAGCAGCTCACATGGACAGGGTTCACCCCTCCACTTT.

The genes are TRBV5-4 and TRBJ1-4, with D perhaps TRBD1 (6 bases). Trimming shortened V by 3 bases and J by 5 bases, and 8 bases separated the two germline ends. Germline V lookup: CDR1 SGHNT, CDR2 YYREEE (reference sequence). This CDR3 region has 13 residues. The CDR3 protein is CASSWDNNEKLFF. CDR3 nucleotide sequence: TGTGCCAGCAGCTGGGACAACAATGAAAAACTGTTTTTT.

J is TRBJ2-5 and V is TRBV3-1 (or the pseudogene TRBV3-2); 11 nucleotides match TRBD2. Trimming cost V 4 bases and J 4 bases; bases outside gene matches: 5. The CDR3 runs 15 residues. The germline CDR1 and CDR2 sequences are LGHDT and YNNKEL (reference sequence). The DNA of the CDR3 is TGTGCCAGCAGCCGACTAGCGGGGCGGGGAGAGACCCAGTACTTC. It codes for CASSRLAGRGETQYF.

This chain links TRBV4-2 with TRBJ1-2, with 12 bases that match TRBD1. The CDR3 is made up of 16 amino acids. Germline CDR1 LGHNA, CDR2 YNFKEQ. V shed 0 bases and J 3 bases; nucleotides not matched to a gene: 2. CDR3 bases: TGTGCCAGCAGCCAAGAAGGGACAGGGGGCTACTATGGCTACACCTTC. Translation gives CASSQEGTGGYYGYTF.

The chain is built from TRBV28 and TRBJ2-2, with a weak D call TRBD2 (6 bases). V was shortened by 6 bases and J by 1 base, with 9 bases between the two germline ends. The CDR3 totals 14 residues. The germline V gene has CDR1 MDHEN and CDR2 SYDVKM. The CDR3 loop reads CASSGGLNTGELFF. The CDR3 DNA follows: TGTGCCAGCAGCGGAGGGTTGAACACCGGGGAGCTGTTTTTT. Full variable domain (remainder filled in from reference TRBV28 and TRBJ2-2): DVKVTQSSRYLVKRTGEKVFLECVQDMDHENMFWYRQDPGLGLRLIYFSYDVKMKEKGDIPEGYSVSREKKERFSLILESASTNQTSMYLCASSGGLNTGELFFGEGSRLTVL.

The genes are TRBV2 and TRBJ2-1, with D possibly TRBD1 on 6 matching bases. The CDR3 runs to 13 residues. Germline CDR1 is SNHLY and CDR2 is FYNNEI. V lost 0 bases and J 10 bases, leaving 10 bases between the germline ends. The CDR3 protein is CASSEAGQLEQFF. CDR3 nucleotides: TGTGCCAGCAGTGAAGCTGGACAGCTCGAGCAGTTCTTC.

The J gene is TRBJ1-5, the V gene TRBV6-4; 12 nucleotides agree with TRBD1. Trimming cost V 6 bases and J 0 bases; bases outside gene matches: 9. The CDR3 covers 18 residues. CDR1 is MRHNA and CDR2 is SNTAGT in the germline V gene. DNA for the CDR3: TGTGCCAGCAGGGGGGACAGGGGGCCCTTTAATAGCAATCAGCCCCAGCATTTT. Protein: CASRGDRGPFNSNQPQHF.

This sequence joins TRBV28 and TRBJ1-5, with D possibly TRBD1 on 6 matching bases. CDR1 is MDHEN, CDR2 SYDVKM, per germline. V lost 3 bases and J lost 1, with 13 bases in between. The CDR3 length is 16 residues. CDR3 region: CASSFWGHVSNQPQHF. CDR3 bases: TGTGCCAGCAGTTTTTGGGGGCACGTCAGCAATCAGCCCCAGCATTTT. Variable domain in full (rest from reference TRBV28 and TRBJ1-5): DVKVTQSSRYLVKRTGEKVFLECVQDMDHENMFWYRQDPGLGLRLIYFSYDVKMKEKGDIPEGYSVSREKKERFSLILESASTNQTSMYLCASSFWGHVSNQPQHFGDGTRLSIL.

The gene calls are TRBV9 and TRBJ2-7; a possible D gene is TRBD1 (6 bases). There are 14 residues in the CDR3. Germline assignment: CDR1 SGDLS and CDR2 YYNGEE. The CDR3: CASSVVRGLLRVSV. The CDR3 DNA reads as TGTGCCAGCAGCGTAGTCAGGGGTTTATTGCGGGTCTCAGTC.

The chain combines TRBV4-2 with TRBJ2-1, with TRBD2 matching over 11 bases. The CDR3 contains 14 residues. Germline lookup yields CDR1 LGHNA and CDR2 YNFKEQ. J was trimmed by 12 bases and V by 1 base; bases with no gene match: 5. CDR3 amino acids: CASSQGLAGGLQFF. DNA of the CDR3: TGTGCCAGCAGCCAAGGCCTAGCGGGGGGCCTGCAGTTCTTC.

This clone has just a few counts. The genes are TRBV4-1 and TRBJ1-2; 10 bases are shared with TRBD1. Germline lookup yields CDR1 MGHRA and CDR2 YSYEKL. Trimming removed 3 bases from V and 4 bases from J; junction bases left unmatched: 2. The CDR3 contains 14 residues. CDR3 DNA sequence: TGCGCCAGCAGCCAGGGACAGGGGTTCTATGGCTACACCTTC. Amino acids: CASSQGQGFYGYTF.

As DNA, the CDR3 is TGTGCCACCAGTGAGTGCACGGGACAGGGAACCTACGAGCAGTACTTC. Its translation: CATSECTGQGTYEQYF. This sequence joins TRBV24-1 and TRBJ2-7; 9 bases match TRBD1. V was clipped by 4 bases and J by 2 bases; unmatched bases: 8. Germline V CDR1 and CDR2: KGHDR, SFDVKD. CDR3 length: 16 amino acids.

V gene TRBV7-9 combines with J gene TRBJ1-1, with TRBD1 identical over 7 bases. Per the germline V gene, CDR1 is SEHNR and CDR2 is FQNEAQ (reference sequence). V trimming: 7 bases; J trimming: 5 bases; junction bases outside the gene matches: 13. The CDR3 sequence is 15 residues long. CDR3 protein: CASTIRSQQGTEAFF. CDR3 nucleotides: TGTGCCAGCACCATAAGGAGCCAACAGGGGACTGAAGCTTTCTTT.

V and J are TRBV7-2 and TRBJ1-3; tentative D call: TRBD1 (6 bases). Deletions cut 4 bases from V and 5 bases from J, with 9 bases between. The CDR3 sequence is 13 residues long. Looked up from germline, CDR1 is SGHTA and CDR2 is FQGNSA. The CDR3 DNA reads TGTGCCAGCAGCTGGGGGCTCCGAAACACCATATATTTT. Its protein product is CASSWGLRNTIYF.

The V gene is TRBV7-9, the J gene TRBJ1-2; TRBD1 agrees at 7 bases. The CDR3 is made up of 17 amino acids. V dropped 0 bases and J dropped 4; count of bases not matched to a gene: 11. The germline CDR1 and CDR2 sequences are SEHNR and FQNEAQ (reference sequence). The CDR3 coding sequence is TGTGCCAGCAGCTTAGCGCAGGGACAGAGTTACATCTATGGCTACACCTTC. It is translated as CASSLAQGQSYIYGYTF.

V gene TRBV5-4 combines with J gene TRBJ2-3; D perhaps matches TRBD2 (6 bases). The V gene lost 4 bases and the J gene lost 2 bases, with 11 bases spanning the gap. This CDR3 region has 14 residues. Germline assignment: CDR1 SGHNT and CDR2 YYREEE (reference sequence). The CDR3 protein is CASSGGLITDTQYF. Here the CDR3 DNA reads TGTGCCAGCAGCGGGGGACTCATCACAGATACGCAGTATTTT.

The gene calls are TRBV18 and TRBJ2-2; D ambiguous. In germline, CDR1 is KGHSH, CDR2 LQKENI. V lost 6 bases and J 0 bases, leaving 2 bases between the germline ends. This CDR3 region has 12 residues. The CDR3 here is CASSTNTGELFF. The DNA of the CDR3 is TGTGCCAGCTCTACGAACACCGGGGAGCTGTTTTTT.

The chain employs TRBV4-1 and TRBJ2-5, with 7 bases aligning to TRBD2. CDR3 length equals 16 residues. J gave up 1 base and V 2 bases, and 7 bases lay outside the gene matches. Germline CDR1 reads MGHRA; CDR2 reads YSYEKL. The chain's CDR3 is CASSQYERGIQETQYF. The CDR3 DNA follows: TGCGCCAGCAGCCAATACGAGCGGGGCATCCAAGAGACCCAGTACTTC.

CDR3 sequence: CASSRAVVRGEQFF. As DNA, the CDR3 is TGTGCCAGCAGCCGTGCAGTTGTGCGGGGGGAGCAGTTCTTC. The V gene is TRBV11-3, the J gene TRBJ2-1; 7 bases fit TRBD2. Germline CDR1 reads SGHNT; CDR2 reads YENEEA. The length of the CDR3 is 14 residues. V lost 5 bases, J lost 10 bases, and 11 bases stayed unmatched.

In this sample, this clone turned up once. This chain joins TRBV18 and TRBJ2-1; TRBD1 agrees at 8 bases. Germline loops: CDR1 KGHSH, CDR2 LQKENI. V was clipped by 4 bases and J by 2 bases; unmatched bases: 4. The CDR3 totals 15 residues. Written as DNA, the CDR3 is TGTGCCAGCTCACGGGACAGGACAACCTACAATGAGCAGTTCTTC. It is translated as CASSRDRTTYNEQFF.

The chain links TRBV5-6 to TRBJ1-6, with TRBD1 matching 10 bases. Trimming cost V 3 bases and J 7 bases; bases outside gene matches: 4. Germline V CDR1 and CDR2: SGHDT, YYEEEE. This CDR3 region has 15 residues. The CDR3 reads CASSSGTGVNSPLHF. The CDR3 coding sequence is TGTGCCAGCAGCTCCGGGACAGGGGTAAATTCACCCCTCCACTTT.

The genes are TRBV5-1 and TRBJ2-1, with D tentatively TRBD1 (6 bases). The CDR3 length is 15 residues. Trimming removed 0 bases from V and 2 bases from J, with 9 bases in between. Germline V gene data show CDR1 as SGHRS and CDR2 as YFSETQ. This chain's CDR3 is CASSLAQGPYNEQFF. The CDR3 region has the DNA TGCGCCAGCAGCTTGGCACAGGGCCCCTACAATGAGCAGTTCTTC.

In the case of this clone: One end of the junction is discordant with germline, which a read error may explain. V usage is TRBV3-1 (or the pseudogene TRBV3-2) and J usage is TRBJ1-2; possible D gene TRBD1, 5 bases. Germline CDR1 reads LGHDT; CDR2 reads YNNKEL (reference sequence). The CDR3 contains 13 residues. In DNA form, the CDR3 reads TGTGCCAGCAGTCAAGGTCCCGGGGGAGGCTACACCTTC. The encoded protein is CASSQGPGGGYTF.

The rearrangement links TRBV6-6 to TRBJ2-2, with TRBD2 identical over 8 bases. CDR3 length: 16 residues. V shed 1 base, J shed 4 bases, and the junction held 5 bases outside the gene matches. Germline loops: CDR1 MNHNY, CDR2 SVGAGI (reference sequence). The CDR3 loop reads CASSYYDAGGTGELFF. The CDR3 region has the DNA TGTGCCAGCAGTTACTACGACGCGGGGGGCACCGGGGAGCTGTTTTTT.

The rearrangement joins TRBV2 to TRBJ1-5, with a possible D match to TRBD1 (6 bases). The CDR3 consists of 16 residues. V dropped 5 bases and J dropped 5 bases, with 19 bases sitting between them. Germline CDR1 is SNHLY and CDR2 is FYNNEI. CDR3 in amino acids: CASSPRPTGIYQPQHF. In nucleotides, the CDR3 is TGTGCCAGCAGTCCCCGGCCGACAGGTATTTATCAGCCCCAGCATTTT.

This clone was seen just once. The V and J genes are TRBV6-5 and TRBJ1-2; possible D gene TRBD1, 6 bases. The CDR3 is made up of 14 amino acids. Germline CDR1 reads MNHEY; CDR2 reads SVGAGI. V was clipped by 6 bases and J by 8 bases, with 19 bases between them. The CDR3 reads CASRWTASGRGYTF. CDR3 in DNA: TGTGCCAGCAGATGGACAGCATCGGGAAGAGGCTACACCTTC.

The chain carries TRBV15 and TRBJ1-2; 7 bases match TRBD1. Germline CDR1 and CDR2: LNHNV and YYDKDF (reference sequence). V trimming: 1 base; J trimming: 1 base; junction bases outside the gene matches: 3. The CDR3 has 15 amino acids. CDR3 loop: CATSRGTGVNYGYTF. The CDR3 DNA sequence: TGTGCCACCAGCAGAGGGACAGGAGTTAACTATGGCTACACCTTC.

In DNA, the CDR3 is TGTGCCATCGGGGGGGACACTGAAGCTTTCTTT. Its translation is CAIGGDTEAFF. This rearrangement joins TRBV10-3 to TRBJ1-1; D perhaps matches TRBD1 (5 bases). V was pared by 8 bases and J by 3 bases, with 7 bases between. Germline V CDR1 and CDR2: ENHRY, SYGVKD. The CDR3 sequence is 11 residues long.

This sequence joins TRBV28 and TRBJ1-4; 8 bases are a match to TRBD1. This CDR3 is built from 13 residues. CDR1 is MDHEN and CDR2 is SYDVKM in the germline V gene. V shed 6 bases and J 5 bases; nucleotides not matched to a gene: 2. In DNA form, the CDR3 reads TGTGCCAGCAGGGCAGGGGGCAATGAAAAACTGTTTTTT. This encodes CASRAGGNEKLFF. The full variable domain, completed using reference TRBV28 and TRBJ1-4, is DVKVTQSSRYLVKRTGEKVFLECVQDMDHENMFWYRQDPGLGLRLIYFSYDVKMKEKGDIPEGYSVSREKKERFSLILESASTNQTSMYLCASRAGGNEKLFFGSGTQLSVL.

The chain carries TRBV6-1 and TRBJ1-1; D is perhaps TRBD1 (5 bases). V dropped 2 bases and J dropped 4 bases, with 14 bases sitting between them. The CDR3 contains 15 residues. Germline V gives CDR1 MNHNS, CDR2 SASEGT. CDR3 nucleotides: TGTGCCAGCAGTGAACTCCAGGGTACTGGCACTGAAGCTTTCTTT. As protein: CASSELQGTGTEAFF.

The chain employs TRBV28 and TRBJ1-1; 7 bases agree with TRBD1. Germline CDR1 is MDHEN and CDR2 is SYDVKM. V was pared by 10 bases and J by 1 base, with 6 bases of the junction left unmatched. This CDR3 spans 13 amino acids. The CDR3 spells CATRRTGNTEAFF. Here the CDR3 DNA reads TGTGCCACCAGACGGACAGGGAACACTGAAGCTTTCTTT.